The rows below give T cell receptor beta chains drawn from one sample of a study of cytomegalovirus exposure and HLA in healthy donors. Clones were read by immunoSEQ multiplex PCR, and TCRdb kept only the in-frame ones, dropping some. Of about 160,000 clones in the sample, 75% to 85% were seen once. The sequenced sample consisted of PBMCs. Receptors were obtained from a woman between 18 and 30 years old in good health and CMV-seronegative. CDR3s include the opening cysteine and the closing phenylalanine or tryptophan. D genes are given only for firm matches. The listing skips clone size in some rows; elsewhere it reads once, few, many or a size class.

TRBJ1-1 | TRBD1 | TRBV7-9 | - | TGTGCCAGCAGCAACCGACAGGGGGCAAACACTGAAGCTTTCTTT | CASSNRQGANTEAFF
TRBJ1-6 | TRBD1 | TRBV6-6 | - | TGTGCCGGGCAGGGGGCCTGGAATTCACCCCTCCACTTT | CAGQGAWNSPLHF
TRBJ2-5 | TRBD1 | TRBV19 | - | TGTGCCAGTAGTATTGCGTCGTCAGGGGGTTGGGAGACCCAGTACTTC | CASSIASSGGWETQYF
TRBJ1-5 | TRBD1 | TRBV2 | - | TGTGCCAGCAGTGTGTTTTCAGGGGGCGGTAGCAATCAGCCCCAGCATTTT | CASSVFSGGGSNQPQHF
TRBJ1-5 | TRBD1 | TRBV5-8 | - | TGTGCCAGCAGCATCACAGGGGGCTTCAATCAGCCCCAGCATTTT | CASSITGGFNQPQHF
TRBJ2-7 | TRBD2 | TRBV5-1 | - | TGCGCCAGCAGCTACAGCGGGGGGGCTACCTACGAGCAGTACTTC | CASSYSGGATYEQYF
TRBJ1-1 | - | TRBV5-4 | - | TGTGCCAGCAGCTTGGACCACCGGTCGGTGAACACTGAAGCTTTCTTT | CASSLDHRSVNTEAFF
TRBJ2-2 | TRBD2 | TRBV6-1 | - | TGTGCCAGCAGTGAATTAACTAGCGGAGTATACACCGGGGAGCTGTTTTTT | CASSELTSGVYTGELFF
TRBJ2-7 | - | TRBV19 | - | TGTGCCAGTAAAATTACCGGGACTGGCTCCTACGAGCAGTACTTC | CASKITGTGSYEQYF
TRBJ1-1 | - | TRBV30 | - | TGTGCCGTCGACAGGTCGGGGACTGAAGCTTTCTTT | CAVDRSGTEAFF
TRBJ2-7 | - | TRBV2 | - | TGTGCCAGCAGGCCGGGTGTAGAAAGCGAGCAGTACTTC | CASRPGVESEQYF
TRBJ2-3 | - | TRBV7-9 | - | TGTGCCGGCAGCCTCGATTTGTATAGCTCAGATACGCAGTATTTT | CAGSLDLYSSDTQYF
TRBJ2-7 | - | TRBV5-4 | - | TGTGCCAGCAGCTTTACGGGTAGCTCCGAGCAGTACTTC | CASSFTGSSEQYF
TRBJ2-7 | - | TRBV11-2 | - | TGTGCCAGCATCAATCCGAGGCCCTACGAGCAGTACTTC | CASINPRPYEQYF
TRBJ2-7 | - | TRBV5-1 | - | TGCGCCAGCAGCTTGGGGGCTCCCTACGAGCAGTACTTC | CASSLGAPYEQYF
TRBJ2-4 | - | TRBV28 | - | TGTGCCAGCCAACGGCAAACAGGAGCCGTCATTCAGTACTTC | CASQRQTGAVIQYF
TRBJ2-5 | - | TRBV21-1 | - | TGTGCCAGCCCCCCGGCTAGCGGGAGGGCCGGGGAGACCCAGTACTTC | CASPPASGRAGETQYF
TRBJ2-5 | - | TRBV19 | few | TGTGCCACCCAGTCTAGCGCCGAGACCCAGTACTTC | CATQSSAETQYF
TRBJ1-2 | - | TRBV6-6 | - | TGTGCCAGCAGTACTGAGACAGAACCTTATGGCTACACCTTC | CASSTETEPYGYTF
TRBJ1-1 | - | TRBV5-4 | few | TGTGCCAGCAGCTCTCCGAACACTGAAGCTTTCTTT | CASSSPNTEAFF
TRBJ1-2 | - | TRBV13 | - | TGTGCCAGCAGCTTAAGGGAGGGGACCTATGGCTACACCTTC | CASSLREGTYGYTF
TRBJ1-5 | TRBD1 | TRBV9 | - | TGTGCCAGCAGCCCGGGACAGGGCAGAAGCCAGCCCCAGCATTTT | CASSPGQGRSQPQHF
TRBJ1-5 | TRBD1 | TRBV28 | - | TGTGCCAGCGGCGCCCCAGGACAGGGTGTAGGTCAGCCCCAGCATTTT | CASGAPGQGVGQPQHF
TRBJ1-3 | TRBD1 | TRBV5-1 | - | TGCGCCAGCAGCTCTACAGGGGGTCTTCTCTCTGGAAACACCATATATTTT | CASSSTGGLLSGNTIYF
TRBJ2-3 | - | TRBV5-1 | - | TGCGCCAGCAGCGTCCTGGGGGCGCGAATCACAGATACGCAGTATTTT | CASSVLGARITDTQYF
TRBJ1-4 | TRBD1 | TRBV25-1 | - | TGTGCCAGCAGTGGCTCTACCCGGGACAGAGAGACTAATGAAAAACTGTTTTTT | CASSGSTRDRETNEKLFF
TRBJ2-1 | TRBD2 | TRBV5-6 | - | TGTGCCAGCAGCTTGACCGGACTAGCGGATAACAATGAGCAGTTCTTC | CASSLTGLADNNEQFF
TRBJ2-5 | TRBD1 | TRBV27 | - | TGTGCCAGCAGTTTATACGGGACAGGAGGAGAGACCCAGTACTTC | CASSLYGTGGETQYF